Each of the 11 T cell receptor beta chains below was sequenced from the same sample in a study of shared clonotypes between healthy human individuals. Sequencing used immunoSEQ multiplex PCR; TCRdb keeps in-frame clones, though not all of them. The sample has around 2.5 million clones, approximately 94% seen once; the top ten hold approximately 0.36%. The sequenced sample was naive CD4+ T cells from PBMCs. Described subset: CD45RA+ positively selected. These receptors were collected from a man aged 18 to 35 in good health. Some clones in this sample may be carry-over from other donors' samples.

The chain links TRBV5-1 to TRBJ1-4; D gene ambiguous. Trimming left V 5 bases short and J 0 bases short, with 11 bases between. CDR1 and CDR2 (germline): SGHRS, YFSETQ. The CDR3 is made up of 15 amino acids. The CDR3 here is CASRLQVATNEKLFF. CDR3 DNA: TGCGCCAGCAGACTCCAGGTTGCAACTAATGAAAAACTGTTTTTT.

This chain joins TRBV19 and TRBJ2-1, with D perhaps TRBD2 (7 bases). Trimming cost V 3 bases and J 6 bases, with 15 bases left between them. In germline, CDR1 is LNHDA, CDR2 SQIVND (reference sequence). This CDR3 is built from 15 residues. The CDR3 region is CASSIMRGRRNEQFF. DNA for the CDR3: TGTGCCAGTAGTATTATGCGGGGGCGACGCAATGAGCAGTTCTTC.

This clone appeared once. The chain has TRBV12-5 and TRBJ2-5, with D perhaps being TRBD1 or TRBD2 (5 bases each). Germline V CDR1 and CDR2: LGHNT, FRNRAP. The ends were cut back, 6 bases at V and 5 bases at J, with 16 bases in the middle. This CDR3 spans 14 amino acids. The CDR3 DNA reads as TGTGCTAGTGGACCTGGGACCCCGCGGGAGACCCAGTACTTC. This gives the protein CASGPGTPRETQYF.

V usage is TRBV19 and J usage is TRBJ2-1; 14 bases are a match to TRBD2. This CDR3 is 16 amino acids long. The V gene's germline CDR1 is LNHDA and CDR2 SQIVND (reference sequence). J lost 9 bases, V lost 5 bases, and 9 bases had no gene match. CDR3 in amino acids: CASSSLTSGRATEQFF. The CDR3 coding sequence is TGTGCCAGTAGTTCCCTGACTAGCGGGAGGGCCACTGAGCAGTTCTTC.

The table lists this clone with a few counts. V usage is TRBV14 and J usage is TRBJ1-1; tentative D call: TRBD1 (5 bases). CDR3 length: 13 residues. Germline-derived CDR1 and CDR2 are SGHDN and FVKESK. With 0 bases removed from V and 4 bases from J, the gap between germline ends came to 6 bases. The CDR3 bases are TGTGCCAGCAGCCAAGAGCAGGGCACTGAAGCTTTCTTT. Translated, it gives CASSQEQGTEAFF.

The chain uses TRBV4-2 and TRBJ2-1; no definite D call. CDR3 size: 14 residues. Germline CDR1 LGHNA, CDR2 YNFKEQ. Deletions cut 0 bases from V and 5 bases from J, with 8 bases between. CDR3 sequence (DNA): TGTGCCAGCAGCCAAGATTTTGCTCACAATGAGCAGTTCTTC. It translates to CASSQDFAHNEQFF.

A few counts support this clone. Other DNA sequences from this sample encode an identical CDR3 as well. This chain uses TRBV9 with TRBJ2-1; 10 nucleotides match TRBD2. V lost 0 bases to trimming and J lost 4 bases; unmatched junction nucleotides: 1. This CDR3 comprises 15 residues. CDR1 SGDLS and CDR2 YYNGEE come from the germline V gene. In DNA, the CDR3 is TGTGCCAGCAGCGTAGGGACTAGCGGATACAATGAGCAGTTCTTC. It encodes CASSVGTSGYNEQFF.

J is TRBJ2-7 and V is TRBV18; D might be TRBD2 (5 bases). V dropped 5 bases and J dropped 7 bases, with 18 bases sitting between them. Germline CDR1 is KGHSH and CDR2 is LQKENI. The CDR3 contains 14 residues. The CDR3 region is CASSSQPPPGEQYF. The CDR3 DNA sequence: TGTGCCAGCTCAAGTCAACCTCCCCCGGGAGAGCAGTACTTC.

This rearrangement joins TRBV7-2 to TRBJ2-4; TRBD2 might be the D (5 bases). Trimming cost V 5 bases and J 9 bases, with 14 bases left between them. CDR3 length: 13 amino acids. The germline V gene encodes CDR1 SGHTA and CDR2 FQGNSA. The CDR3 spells CASSPEGEGIQYF. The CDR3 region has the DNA TGTGCCAGCAGCCCCGAGGGAGAGGGCATTCAGTACTTC. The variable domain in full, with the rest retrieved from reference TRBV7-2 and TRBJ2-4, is GAGVSQSPSNKVTEKGKDVELRCDPISGHTALYWYRQSLGQGLEFLIYFQGNSAPDKSGLPSDRFSAERTGGSVSTLTIQRTQQEDSAVYLCASSPEGEGIQYFGAGTRLSVL.

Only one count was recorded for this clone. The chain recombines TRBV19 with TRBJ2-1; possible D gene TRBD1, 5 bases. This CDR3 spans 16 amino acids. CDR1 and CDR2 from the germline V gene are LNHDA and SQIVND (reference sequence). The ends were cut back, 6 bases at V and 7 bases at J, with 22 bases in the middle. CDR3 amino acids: CASRDMEGAPPNEQFF. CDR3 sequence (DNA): TGTGCCAGTAGAGACATGGAAGGGGCGCCTCCTAATGAGCAGTTCTTC.

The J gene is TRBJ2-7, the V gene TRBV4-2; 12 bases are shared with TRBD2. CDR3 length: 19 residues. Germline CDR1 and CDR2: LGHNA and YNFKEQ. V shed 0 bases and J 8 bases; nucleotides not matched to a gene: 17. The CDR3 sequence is CASSQEVLTSGRAIPQQYF. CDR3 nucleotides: TGTGCCAGCAGCCAAGAAGTCCTGACTAGCGGGAGAGCGATCCCCCAGCAGTACTTC.